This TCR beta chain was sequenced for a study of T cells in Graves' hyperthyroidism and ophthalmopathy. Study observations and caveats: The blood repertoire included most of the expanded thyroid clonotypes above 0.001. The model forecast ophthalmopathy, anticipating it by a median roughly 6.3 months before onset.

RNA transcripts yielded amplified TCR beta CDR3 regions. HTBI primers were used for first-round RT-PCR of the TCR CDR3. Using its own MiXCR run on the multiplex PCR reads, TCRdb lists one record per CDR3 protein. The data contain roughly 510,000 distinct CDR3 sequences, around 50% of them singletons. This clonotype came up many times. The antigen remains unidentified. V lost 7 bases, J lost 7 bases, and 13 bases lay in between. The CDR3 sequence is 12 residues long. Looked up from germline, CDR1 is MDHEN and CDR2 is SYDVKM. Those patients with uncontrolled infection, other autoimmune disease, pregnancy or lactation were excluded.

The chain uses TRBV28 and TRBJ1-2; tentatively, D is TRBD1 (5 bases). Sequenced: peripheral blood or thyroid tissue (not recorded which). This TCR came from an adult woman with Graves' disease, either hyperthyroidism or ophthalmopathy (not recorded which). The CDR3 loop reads CASTSSRAGYTF. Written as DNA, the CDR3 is TGTGCCAGCACCTCAAGCAGGGCTGGCTACACCTTC.